A single sample gave rise to the 22 T cell receptor beta chains below, sequenced in a study of cytomegalovirus exposure and HLA in healthy donors. PCR used 60 Vbeta primers and 13 Jbeta primers. Clones were read by immunoSEQ multiplex PCR, and TCRdb kept only the in-frame ones, dropping some. The sample contains approximately 150,000 clones, about 77% of which appear only once. The specimen sequenced was PBMCs. Receptors were obtained from a man younger than 30 in good health and CMV-seropositive.

This clone has only a few counts. The V gene is TRBV28, the J gene TRBJ2-5, with a possible D match to TRBD1 (7 bases). Near its end, the DNA agrees better with TRBJ2-7, so the J call may be wrong. Per germline, CDR1 MDHEN and CDR2 SYDVKM. There are 15 residues in the CDR3. This CDR3 is CASSLGGTVAYEQYF. DNA for the CDR3: TGTGCCAGCAGCTTAGGGGGGACAGTGGCCTACGAGCAGTACTTC.

V usage is TRBV7-9 and J usage is TRBJ1-2; no clear D. V lost 3 bases and J lost 3, with 14 bases in between. CDR3 length equals 15 residues. Germline V lookup: CDR1 SEHNR, CDR2 FQNEAQ (reference sequence). CDR3 coding DNA: TGTGCCAGCAGCTTTTTCCAAGAAGCGGACTATGGCTACACCTTC. Protein sequence: CASSFFQEADYGYTF.

This sequence joins TRBV4-2 and TRBJ1-3; weak D call: TRBD1 (6 bases). With 3 bases removed from V and 0 bases from J, the gap between germline ends came to 12 bases. The germline gives CDR1 LGHNA, CDR2 YNFKEQ. The CDR3 is 16 amino acids. The CDR3 DNA reads TGTGCCAGCAGCCACACAGGGTCCCTCTCTGGAAACACCATATATTTT. It translates to CASSHTGSLSGNTIYF.

The chain recombines TRBV30 with TRBJ2-5; possibly TRBD2 for D (6 bases). The V gene's germline CDR1 is GTSNPN and CDR2 SVGIG (reference sequence). V dropped 2 bases and J dropped 4 bases, with 14 bases sitting between them. The CDR3 has 14 residues. The CDR3 DNA reads TGTGCCTGGAGTTTCCCGGGAGTAAGAGAGACCCAGTACTTC. Amino acids: CAWSFPGVRETQYF.

The V call is TRBV29-1, the J call TRBJ2-1; 7 bases line up with TRBD2. V was clipped by 0 bases and J by 4 bases; unmatched bases: 6. CDR3 length: 15 amino acids. CDR1 is SQVTM, CDR2 ANQGSEA, per germline. This CDR3 is CSVEDKGGPYNEQFF. For the CDR3, the DNA is TGCAGCGTTGAAGATAAGGGAGGGCCTTACAATGAGCAGTTCTTC.

V usage is TRBV5-1 and J usage is TRBJ2-7; 12 positions match TRBD2. Per the germline V gene, CDR1 is SGHRS and CDR2 is YFSETQ. This CDR3 spans 15 amino acids. The V gene end was trimmed by 4 bases and the J gene end by 6 bases; junction bases not matched to a gene: 8. DNA of the CDR3: TGCGCCAGCAGCCCACTAGCGGGAGGTGATCTCGAGCAGTACTTC. Translated: CASSPLAGGDLEQYF.

This clone was recorded a few times. The CDR3 DNA follows: TGCGCCAGCAGCTTGTCCACTGGGGCAGGGAACGGCTACACCTTC. It yields the protein CASSLSTGAGNGYTF. The chain joins TRBV5-1 to TRBJ1-2, with a weak D call TRBD1 (5 bases). V lost 1 base, J lost 8 bases, and 18 bases lay in between. Germline loops: CDR1 SGHRS, CDR2 YFSETQ. CDR3 length: 15 amino acids.

With regard to this clone: In the same sample, other DNA sequences code for this CDR3. J is TRBJ1-1 and V is TRBV29-1, with D tentatively TRBD1 (6 bases). The CDR3 length is 13 residues. The germline V gene has CDR1 SQVTM and CDR2 ANQGSEA. V shed 1 base and J shed 3 bases, with 9 bases lying between them. The CDR3: CSVEGYRDTEAFF. DNA of the CDR3: TGCAGCGTTGAAGGGTACAGGGACACTGAAGCTTTCTTT.

There are a few counts of this clone. This chain connects TRBV29-1 to TRBJ2-7; 12 bases agree with TRBD1. With 6 bases clipped from V and 6 bases from J, the junction kept 12 bases outside the gene matches. Germline V lookup: CDR1 SQVTM, CDR2 ANQGSEA. This CDR3 has 15 amino acids. The CDR3 coding sequence is TGCAGCGTGGCAAACTCGGGACAGGGGGCAGGCGAGCAGTACTTC. This sequence encodes CSVANSGQGAGEQYF.

The chain is built from TRBV5-1 and TRBJ2-5; 8 bases are shared with TRBD2. Germline assignment: CDR1 SGHRS and CDR2 YFSETQ. The CDR3 extends over 13 amino acids. The V gene end was trimmed by 6 bases and the J gene end by 10 bases; junction bases not matched to a gene: 11. CDR3 in DNA: TGCGCCAGCACAGGGACTAGTGGGGACCACCAGTACTTC. Protein product: CASTGTSGDHQYF.

The genes are TRBV6-4 and TRBJ1-2; 10 bases are shared with TRBD1. Germline assignment: CDR1 MRHNA and CDR2 SNTAGT. The V segment lost 4 bases and the J segment 6 bases; nucleotides outside the gene matches: 5. This CDR3 contains 14 residues. CDR3 sequence reads: CASSVTGGIDGYTF. DNA of the CDR3: TGTGCCAGCAGTGTGACAGGGGGCATTGATGGCTACACCTTC.

The J gene is TRBJ1-1, the V gene TRBV27; a possible D gene is TRBD1 (6 bases). CDR1 and CDR2 (germline): MNHEY, SMNVEV (reference sequence). The CDR3 extends over 14 amino acids. V dropped 8 bases and J dropped 7 bases, with 20 bases sitting between them. The CDR3 DNA is TGTGCCAGCGACCGTATGAGGACAGAAAATGAAGCTTTCTTT. The encoded protein is CASDRMRTENEAFF.

The gene calls are TRBV6-1 and TRBJ2-5; D might be TRBD1 (6 bases). The J call may be incorrect, as the DNA end agrees better with TRBJ2-7. The CDR3 has 15 amino acids. Per germline, CDR1 MNHNS and CDR2 SASEGT. This CDR3 is CASSEPGTRNYEQYF. The CDR3 DNA is TGTGCCAGCAGTGAACCAGGGACACGTAACTACGAGCAGTACTTC.

This chain connects TRBV6-1 to TRBJ1-2; possible D gene TRBD1, 6 bases. The CDR3 loop spans 13 amino acids. Between the trimmed V and J ends, which lost 6 bases and 3 bases, there was a span of 11 bases. Germline V gives CDR1 MNHNS, CDR2 SASEGT. The CDR3: CASSVRGDYGYTF. The DNA of the CDR3 is TGTGCCAGCAGCGTCAGGGGCGACTATGGCTACACCTTC.

The chain employs TRBV7-9 and TRBJ1-2, with 10 bases identical to TRBD1. Germline V gene data show CDR1 as SEHNR and CDR2 as FQNEAQ (reference sequence). CDR3 size: 15 residues. Germline trimming cut 5 bases from V and 2 bases from J; bases unmatched to any gene: 5. Here the CDR3 DNA reads TGTGCCAGCAGCCCGCTGGGACAGGGGAACTATGGCTACACCTTC. It codes for CASSPLGQGNYGYTF.

The chain joins TRBV6-5 to TRBJ1-2, with TRBD1 as a possible D gene (6 bases). The CDR3 runs to 13 residues. Trimming took off 7 bases at V and 5 bases at J, with 14 bases between the two ends. CDR1 MNHEY and CDR2 SVGAGI come from the germline V gene. CDR3 in amino acids: CASKNRVGYGYTF. The CDR3 coding sequence is TGTGCCAGCAAGAACAGGGTGGGGTATGGCTACACCTTC.

The rearrangement joins TRBV6-5 to TRBJ1-3, with 7 bases aligning to TRBD1. CDR1 MNHEY and CDR2 SVGAGI come from the germline V gene. V trimming: 7 bases; J trimming: 6 bases; junction bases outside the gene matches: 6. The CDR3 totals 13 residues. CDR3 DNA: TGTGCCAGCAAGAGACAGGGTTCAAACACCATATATTTT. The encoded protein is CASKRQGSNTIYF.

V and J are TRBV18 and TRBJ1-4, with D perhaps TRBD1 (6 bases). Germline V lookup: CDR1 KGHSH, CDR2 LQKENI. V was shortened by 1 base and J by 1 base, with 7 bases between the two germline ends. This CDR3 comprises 15 residues. Written as DNA, the CDR3 is TGTGCCAGCTCACCACGCAGGGGAACTAATGAAAAACTGTTTTTT. Its translation is CASSPRRGTNEKLFF. The whole variable domain, filled in from reference TRBV18 and TRBJ1-4, reads NAGVMQNPRHLVRRRGQEARLRCSPMKGHSHVYWYRQLPEEGLKFMVYLQKENIIDESGMPKERFSAEFPKEGPSILRIQQVVRGDSAAYFCASSPRRGTNEKLFFGSGTQLSVL.

This clone was recorded only once. The chain couples TRBV7-9 to TRBJ2-1, with a possible D match to TRBD1 (6 bases). This CDR3 is 16 amino acids long. The V end lost 5 bases, the J end lost 8 bases, and 22 bases lay between the germline ends. CDR1 is SEHNR, CDR2 FQNEAQ, per germline (reference sequence). The CDR3 sequence: CASSTLDRIRPDEQFF. The CDR3, as DNA: TGTGCCAGCAGCACCCTTGACAGGATAAGACCCGATGAGCAGTTCTTC.

The chain employs TRBV6-5 and TRBJ1-2; possibly TRBD1 for D (5 bases). Trimming stripped 0 bases from V and 4 bases from J, with 6 bases between. This CDR3 has 13 amino acids. The germline CDR1 and CDR2 sequences are MNHEY and SVGAGI. The CDR3 coding sequence is TGTGCCAGCAGTTACTCGGGGCCCTATGGCTACACCTTC. This encodes CASSYSGPYGYTF.

The chain joins TRBV28 to TRBJ1-3; D uncertain. V lost 5 bases, J lost 4 bases, and 18 bases lay in between. CDR1 and CDR2 (germline): MDHEN, SYDVKM. The CDR3 is 16 amino acids. The chain's CDR3 is CASSPTANSGGNTIYF. For the CDR3, the DNA is TGTGCCAGCAGTCCCACCGCTAACAGTGGAGGAAACACCATATATTTT.

This clone was detected only a few times. This rearrangement joins TRBV4-3 to TRBJ1-1; tentative D call: TRBD1 (5 bases). Germline-derived CDR1 and CDR2 are LGHNA and YSLEER. This CDR3 has 13 residues. V was trimmed by 0 bases and J by 5 bases, leaving 7 bases between them. The DNA of the CDR3 is TGCGCCAGCAGCCAAGACGGGGGGACTGAAGCTTTCTTT. Amino acid sequence: CASSQDGGTEAFF.